These T cell receptor beta chains were read from a single sample in a study of blood T cell repertoires in COVID-19. Libraries were prepared by immunoSEQ multiplex PCR; TCRdb keeps only in-frame clonotypes and omits some of them. The profile shows about 20,000 clones, about 88% of them singletons. The sample was peripheral blood. These receptors all stem from a human donor in a cohort sampled during active COVID-19. Each CDR3 is given with its conserved first and last residue. A D gene is named only where the DNA matches it firmly. Only part of the rows carry a size: once, few, many, or a class if the clone is expanded.

d_call: .
j_call: TRBJ2-2
clone_size: .
v_call: TRBV5-1
cdr3_aa: CASSLGTHNTGELFF
cdr3_nt: TGCGCCAGCAGCTTGGGGACACACAACACCGGGGAGCTGTTTTTT

d_call: TRBD1
j_call: TRBJ2-3
clone_size: few
v_call: TRBV9
cdr3_aa: CARDRGRSTDTQYF
cdr3_nt: TGTGCCAGAGACAGGGGGCGATCCACAGATACGCAGTATTTT

d_call: .
j_call: TRBJ2-2
clone_size: .
v_call: TRBV30
cdr3_aa: CAWRGQNTGELFF
cdr3_nt: TGTGCCTGGAGGGGGCAGAACACCGGGGAGCTGTTTTTT

d_call: TRBD1
j_call: TRBJ2-7
clone_size: once
v_call: TRBV4-1
cdr3_aa: CASSQRDRDYEQYF
cdr3_nt: TGCGCCAGCAGCCAACGGGACAGAGACTACGAGCAGTACTTC

d_call: .
j_call: TRBJ2-5
clone_size: .
v_call: TRBV4-1
cdr3_aa: CASSQDEGLETQYF
cdr3_nt: TGCGCCAGCAGCCAAGACGAGGGTTTGGAGACCCAGTACTTC

d_call: TRBD2
j_call: TRBJ2-1
clone_size: .
v_call: TRBV10-3
cdr3_aa: CAISEAKLAGGNNEQFF
cdr3_nt: TGTGCCATCAGTGAGGCCAAGCTAGCGGGGGGCAACAATGAGCAGTTCTTC

d_call: TRBD2
j_call: TRBJ2-1
clone_size: once
v_call: TRBV3-1/TRBV3-2
cdr3_aa: CASSQGSGGSYNEQFF
cdr3_nt: TGTGCCAGCAGCCAAGGGAGCGGGGGGTCTTACAATGAGCAGTTCTTC

d_call: TRBD1
j_call: TRBJ2-7
clone_size: .
v_call: TRBV18
cdr3_aa: CASSPGQGGEQYF
cdr3_nt: TGTGCCAGCTCACCGGGACAGGGGGGCGAGCAGTACTTC

d_call: TRBD1
j_call: TRBJ1-6
clone_size: .
v_call: TRBV14
cdr3_aa: CASSQRRQGDSPLHF
cdr3_nt: TGTGCCAGCAGCCAACGTCGACAGGGGGATTCACCCCTCCACTTT

d_call: TRBD1
j_call: TRBJ1-2
clone_size: .
v_call: TRBV7-3
cdr3_aa: CASSSGQGALSGYTF
cdr3_nt: TGTGCCAGCAGCTCTGGACAGGGGGCCTTAAGTGGCTACACCTTC

d_call: .
j_call: TRBJ1-1
clone_size: .
v_call: TRBV14
cdr3_aa: CASSRRISEAFF
cdr3_nt: TGTGCCAGCAGCCGGCGGATATCCGAAGCTTTCTTT

d_call: .
j_call: TRBJ1-5
clone_size: .
v_call: TRBV2
cdr3_aa: CASSEFGGQPQHF
cdr3_nt: TGTGCCAGCAGTGAATTCGGGGGTCAGCCCCAGCATTTT

d_call: TRBD2
j_call: TRBJ2-3
clone_size: .
v_call: TRBV5-6
cdr3_aa: CASSRAIGGGYTDTQYF
cdr3_nt: TGTGCCAGCAGCAGGGCCATTGGCGGGGGGTACACAGATACGCAGTATTTT

d_call: .
j_call: TRBJ1-2
clone_size: once
v_call: TRBV3-1/TRBV3-2
cdr3_aa: CASSQDSSGANYGYTF
cdr3_nt: TGTGCCAGCAGCCAAGATTCGTCAGGGGCAAACTATGGCTACACCTTC

d_call: .
j_call: TRBJ2-5
clone_size: .
v_call: TRBV5-1
cdr3_aa: CASSPALGARETQYF
cdr3_nt: TGCGCCAGCAGCCCCGCGTTAGGGGCAAGGGAGACCCAGTACTTC

d_call: TRBD1
j_call: TRBJ1-2
clone_size: .
v_call: TRBV5-8
cdr3_aa: CASSSLDRGRGYTF
cdr3_nt: TGTGCCAGCAGCTCCTTGGACAGGGGGCGAGGCTACACCTTC

d_call: .
j_call: TRBJ2-2
clone_size: .
v_call: TRBV6-5
cdr3_aa: CASTPFFSNTGELFF
cdr3_nt: TGTGCCAGCACCCCCTTTTTTTCGAACACCGGGGAGCTGTTTTTT

d_call: TRBD1
j_call: TRBJ2-1
clone_size: once
v_call: TRBV18
cdr3_aa: CASSLLGTGTYNEQFF
cdr3_nt: TGTGCCAGCTCCCTCCTTGGGACAGGGACATACAATGAGCAGTTCTTC

d_call: TRBD1
j_call: TRBJ2-5
clone_size: .
v_call: TRBV5-1
cdr3_aa: CASSLTGEETQYF
cdr3_nt: TGCGCCAGCAGCTTAACAGGGGAGGAGACCCAGTACTTC

d_call: .
j_call: TRBJ1-2
clone_size: .
v_call: TRBV30
cdr3_aa: CACVRDRPYGYTF
cdr3_nt: TGTGCCTGTGTGCGCGACAGACCCTATGGCTACACCTTC

d_call: TRBD2
j_call: TRBJ2-2
clone_size: .
v_call: TRBV5-1
cdr3_aa: CASSPGTSGGPRTGELFF
cdr3_nt: TGCGCCAGCAGCCCCGGGACTAGCGGGGGGCCGCGGACCGGGGAGCTGTTTTTT

d_call: TRBD2
j_call: TRBJ2-1
clone_size: .
v_call: TRBV3-1/TRBV3-2
cdr3_aa: CASSQDMGRGPNEQFF
cdr3_nt: TGTGCCAGCAGCCAAGACATGGGGAGGGGTCCCAATGAGCAGTTCTTC

d_call: .
j_call: TRBJ2-7
clone_size: .
v_call: TRBV29-1
cdr3_aa: CSVEDNRRVSEQYF
cdr3_nt: TGCAGCGTTGAAGATAATCGCAGGGTGAGCGAGCAGTACTTC

d_call: TRBD1
j_call: TRBJ1-6
clone_size: .
v_call: TRBV5-6
cdr3_aa: CASSSGTGMASPLHF
cdr3_nt: TGTGCCAGCAGCTCAGGGACAGGGATGGCCTCACCCCTCCACTTT

d_call: TRBD2
j_call: TRBJ2-1
clone_size: .
v_call: TRBV6-5
cdr3_aa: CASTQTSGGEQFF
cdr3_nt: TGTGCCAGCACCCAGACTAGCGGGGGGGAGCAGTTCTTC

d_call: .
j_call: TRBJ2-3
clone_size: .
v_call: TRBV3-1/TRBV3-2
cdr3_aa: CASSQKGGQDTQYF
cdr3_nt: TGTGCCAGCAGTCAGAAGGGGGGGCAAGATACGCAGTATTTT

d_call: TRBD1
j_call: TRBJ1-5
clone_size: .
v_call: TRBV6-2/TRBV6-3
cdr3_aa: CASSDRVLNQPQHF
cdr3_nt: TGTGCCAGCAGCGACAGGGTCCTAAATCAGCCCCAGCATTTT

d_call: .
j_call: TRBJ1-1
clone_size: .
v_call: TRBV5-6
cdr3_aa: CASSLGGRNTEAFF
cdr3_nt: TGTGCCAGCAGCTTGGGGGGGCGCAACACTGAAGCTTTCTTT

d_call: TRBD2
j_call: TRBJ2-1
clone_size: .
v_call: TRBV9
cdr3_aa: CASSVELAVYNEQFF
cdr3_nt: TGTGCCAGCAGCGTAGAGCTAGCGGTTTACAATGAGCAGTTCTTC

d_call: TRBD1
j_call: TRBJ1-6
clone_size: .
v_call: TRBV7-9
cdr3_aa: CASSLVFQGVYNSPLHF
cdr3_nt: TGTGCCAGCAGCTTAGTCTTCCAGGGGGTCTATAATTCACCCCTCCACTTT

d_call: TRBD1
j_call: TRBJ1-5
clone_size: .
v_call: TRBV4-1
cdr3_aa: CASSQEGQGLGQPQHF
cdr3_nt: TGCGCCAGCAGCCAAGAGGGACAGGGTTTGGGGCAGCCCCAGCATTTT

d_call: TRBD1
j_call: TRBJ1-2
clone_size: few
v_call: TRBV2
cdr3_aa: CASSAQGSYGYTF
cdr3_nt: TGTGCCAGCAGCGCACAGGGGAGCTATGGCTACACCTTC

d_call: TRBD1
j_call: TRBJ1-2
clone_size: .
v_call: TRBV5-4
cdr3_aa: CASRDGTGYGYTF
cdr3_nt: TGTGCCAGCAGGGACGGGACAGGGTATGGCTACACCTTC

d_call: TRBD1
j_call: TRBJ1-5
clone_size: .
v_call: TRBV10-2
cdr3_aa: CASSPGTGFNSNQPQHF
cdr3_nt: TGCGCCAGCAGCCCCGGGACAGGATTTAATAGCAATCAGCCCCAGCATTTT

d_call: .
j_call: TRBJ1-5
clone_size: .
v_call: TRBV3-1/TRBV3-2
cdr3_aa: CASSQYNQPQHF
cdr3_nt: TGTGCCAGCAGTCAATACAATCAGCCCCAGCATTTT

d_call: .
j_call: TRBJ2-1
clone_size: .
v_call: TRBV27
cdr3_aa: CASRPGYNEQFF
cdr3_nt: TGTGCCAGCAGGCCAGGCTACAATGAGCAGTTCTTC

d_call: .
j_call: TRBJ2-5
clone_size: .
v_call: TRBV19
cdr3_aa: CASSRTAGGETQYF
cdr3_nt: TGTGCCAGTAGCCGCACAGCTGGTGGGGAGACCCAGTACTTC

d_call: .
j_call: TRBJ1-6
clone_size: .
v_call: TRBV11-2
cdr3_aa: CASSSRGSVHSPLHF
cdr3_nt: TGTGCCAGCAGCTCTCGGGGGTCCGTCCATTCACCCCTCCACTTT

d_call: TRBD1
j_call: TRBJ1-5
clone_size: .
v_call: TRBV7-2
cdr3_aa: CASSSTGGQGARGAQHF
cdr3_nt: TGTGCCAGCAGCTCCACCGGGGGACAGGGGGCTCGAGGGGCCCAGCATTTT

d_call: .
j_call: TRBJ2-1
clone_size: .
v_call: TRBV10-1
cdr3_aa: CASSDYNRKQFF
cdr3_nt: TGCGCCAGCAGTGATTATAACAGAAAGCAGTTCTTC

d_call: TRBD1
j_call: TRBJ1-2
clone_size: .
v_call: TRBV5-1
cdr3_aa: CASSLGDRGYGYTF
cdr3_nt: TGCGCCAGCAGCTTAGGGGACAGGGGCTATGGCTACACCTTC

d_call: .
j_call: TRBJ2-1
clone_size: .
v_call: TRBV5-1
cdr3_aa: CASSLFGTGRPYNEQFF
cdr3_nt: TGCGCCAGCAGCTTGTTTGGGACGGGGAGGCCCTACAATGAGCAGTTCTTC

d_call: TRBD2
j_call: TRBJ2-3
clone_size: .
v_call: TRBV5-4
cdr3_aa: CASSLDTGLAGTDTQYF
cdr3_nt: TGTGCCAGCAGCTTGGATACGGGACTAGCGGGGACAGATACGCAGTATTTT

d_call: TRBD1
j_call: TRBJ1-6
clone_size: .
v_call: TRBV7-7
cdr3_aa: CASSFKVGQGILANSPLHF
cdr3_nt: TGTGCCAGCAGCTTTAAGGTGGGACAGGGAATTTTGGCCAATTCACCCCTCCACTTT

d_call: TRBD2
j_call: TRBJ2-1
clone_size: once
v_call: TRBV5-6
cdr3_aa: CASRTSGGPYNEQFF
cdr3_nt: TGTGCCAGCAGGACTAGCGGGGGGCCTTACAATGAGCAGTTCTTC

d_call: .
j_call: TRBJ1-1
clone_size: .
v_call: TRBV18
cdr3_aa: CASSLARENTEAFF
cdr3_nt: TGTGCCAGCTCCCTTGCGAGAGAGAACACTGAAGCTTTCTTT

d_call: .
j_call: TRBJ2-7
clone_size: .
v_call: TRBV6-1
cdr3_aa: CASSEMAGYEQYF
cdr3_nt: TGTGCCAGCAGTGAAATGGCGGGGTACGAGCAGTACTTC

d_call: .
j_call: TRBJ2-5
clone_size: .
v_call: TRBV11-1
cdr3_aa: CASSFRRGNQETQYF
cdr3_nt: TGTGCCAGCAGCTTTCGGCGGGGAAACCAAGAGACCCAGTACTTC

d_call: TRBD1
j_call: TRBJ2-7
clone_size: few
v_call: TRBV4-1
cdr3_aa: CASSPDRVRSSYEQYF
cdr3_nt: TGCGCCAGCAGCCCGGACAGGGTTAGGAGCTCCTACGAGCAGTACTTC

d_call: .
j_call: TRBJ2-5
clone_size: .
v_call: TRBV4-2
cdr3_aa: CASSQRRQGGTDRQETQYF
cdr3_nt: TGTGCCAGCAGCCAACGTAGGCAGGGCGGGACGGACCGTCAAGAGACCCAGTACTTC

d_call: .
j_call: TRBJ1-1
clone_size: .
v_call: TRBV5-1
cdr3_aa: CASSLPSGGTEAFF
cdr3_nt: TGCGCCAGCAGCTTGCCCTCGGGGGGCACTGAAGCTTTCTTT